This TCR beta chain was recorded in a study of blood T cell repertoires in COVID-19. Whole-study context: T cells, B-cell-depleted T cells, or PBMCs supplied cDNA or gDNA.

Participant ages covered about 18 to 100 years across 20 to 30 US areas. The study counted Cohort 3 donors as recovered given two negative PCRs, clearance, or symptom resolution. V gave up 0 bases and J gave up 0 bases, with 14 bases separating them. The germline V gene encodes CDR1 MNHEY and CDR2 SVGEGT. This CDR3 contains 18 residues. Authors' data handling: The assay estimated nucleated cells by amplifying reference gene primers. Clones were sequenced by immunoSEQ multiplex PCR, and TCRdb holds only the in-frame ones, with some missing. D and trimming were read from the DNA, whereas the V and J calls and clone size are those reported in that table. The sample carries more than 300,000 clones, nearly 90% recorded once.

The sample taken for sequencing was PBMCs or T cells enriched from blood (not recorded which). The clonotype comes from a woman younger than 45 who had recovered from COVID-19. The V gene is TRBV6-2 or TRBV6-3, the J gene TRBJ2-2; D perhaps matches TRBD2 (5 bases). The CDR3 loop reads CASSYSSRGPSNTGELFF. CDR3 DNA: TGTGCCAGCAGTTACTCGAGTCGCGGGCCCTCGAACACCGGGGAGCTGTTTTTT.